These 7 T cell receptor beta chains were sequenced from one sample in a study of blood T cells in healthy people across ages. A sample-barcoded 5' primer and a J-beta primer mix were used in a second PCR of roughly 7 to 11 cycles. From the 5' RACE reads, TCRdb called clonotypes with MiXCR, one entry per CDR3 protein. The sample has approximately 780,000 distinct CDR3 sequences; roughly 26% are singletons. This sample also appeared in a second study, on T cells of mothers and their children.

Sequenced: blood. The receptors derive from a boy under 18 in good health.

The V gene is TRBV27, the J gene TRBJ2-1; D is unclear. There are 13 residues in the CDR3. The V gene's germline CDR1 is MNHEY and CDR2 SMNVEV (reference sequence). V lost 8 bases and J 8 bases, leaving 16 bases between the germline ends. The CDR3 DNA is TGTGCCAGCGGCGAATCCCGGTGGCATGAGCAGTTCTTC. Translating gives CASGESRWHEQFF.

This clonotype was counted a few times. The chain is built from TRBV4-1 and TRBJ2-4, with TRBD2 as a possible D gene (6 bases). Germline assignment: CDR1 MGHRA and CDR2 YSYEKL. V lost 5 bases, J lost 8 bases, and 13 bases lay in between. The CDR3 contains 13 residues. CDR3 loop: CASSTRDWDIQYF. The CDR3 DNA reads TGCGCCAGCAGCACCCGGGACTGGGACATTCAGTACTTC.

The V gene is TRBV6-5, the J gene TRBJ2-3, with 10 bases that match TRBD2. This CDR3 has 15 amino acids. In germline, CDR1 is MNHEY, CDR2 SVGAGI. J was trimmed by 1 base and V by 2 bases; bases with no gene match: 0. In DNA form, the CDR3 reads TGTGCCAGCAGTTACGGGACTAGCGGCACAGATACGCAGTATTTT. Its protein is CASSYGTSGTDTQYF.

The chain recombines TRBV10-2 with TRBJ1-4, with D uncertain. In germline, CDR1 is WSHSY, CDR2 SAAADI. V was cut by 3 bases and J by 8 bases, with 19 bases left in between. There are 16 residues in the CDR3. The CDR3 sequence is CASSDLAHGRGEKLFF. The CDR3 DNA reads TGCGCCAGCAGTGATTTGGCACACGGGAGAGGGGAAAAACTGTTTTTT.

This clonotype was picked up a small number of times. The rearrangement joins TRBV4-1 to TRBJ2-7; D is unresolved. V was clipped by 1 base and J by 3 bases, with 19 bases between them. The CDR3 is 17 amino acids. Germline loops: CDR1 MGHRA, CDR2 YSYEKL. CDR3 in DNA: TGCGCCAGCAGCCAAGTGGTCCCCGGGCTCGCCTACTACGAGCAGTACTTC. The encoded protein is CASSQVVPGLAYYEQYF.

V and J are TRBV5-1 and TRBJ1-1; the D is unclear. The CDR3 has 15 amino acids. V lost 0 bases to trimming and J lost 0 bases, with 9 bases between them. CDR1 SGHRS and CDR2 YFSETQ come from the germline V gene. CDR3 region: CASSLDPGLNTEAFF. CDR3 bases: TGCGCCAGCAGCTTGGATCCCGGGTTGAACACTGAAGCTTTCTTT.

V usage is TRBV5-6 and J usage is TRBJ2-5; 8 bases map to TRBD1. CDR1 is SGHDT and CDR2 is YYEEEE in the germline V gene. The CDR3 has 14 amino acids. Unmatched junction bases numbered 9, after V lost 4 bases and J lost 7 bases. CDR3 bases: TGTGCCAGCAGCACACAGACAGGGGCGGGGACCCAGTACTTC. Encoded protein: CASSTQTGAGTQYF.